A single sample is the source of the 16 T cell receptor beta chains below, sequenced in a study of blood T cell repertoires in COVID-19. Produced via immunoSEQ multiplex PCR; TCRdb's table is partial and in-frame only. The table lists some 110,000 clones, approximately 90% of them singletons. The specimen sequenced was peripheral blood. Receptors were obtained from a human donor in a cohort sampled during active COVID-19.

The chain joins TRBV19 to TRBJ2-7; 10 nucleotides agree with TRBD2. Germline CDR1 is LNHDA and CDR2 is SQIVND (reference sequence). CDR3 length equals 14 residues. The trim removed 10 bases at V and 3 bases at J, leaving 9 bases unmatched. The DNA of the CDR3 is TGTGCCACCCGGGGGCTAGCGGGAGACTACGAGCAGTACTTC. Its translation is CATRGLAGDYEQYF.

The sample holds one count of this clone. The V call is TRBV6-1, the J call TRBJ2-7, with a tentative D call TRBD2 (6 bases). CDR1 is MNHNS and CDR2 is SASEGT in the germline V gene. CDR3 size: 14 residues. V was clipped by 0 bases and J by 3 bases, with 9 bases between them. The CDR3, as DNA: TGTGCCAGCAGTGAAGCGGGGGGAATCTACGAGCAGTACTTC. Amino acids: CASSEAGGIYEQYF.

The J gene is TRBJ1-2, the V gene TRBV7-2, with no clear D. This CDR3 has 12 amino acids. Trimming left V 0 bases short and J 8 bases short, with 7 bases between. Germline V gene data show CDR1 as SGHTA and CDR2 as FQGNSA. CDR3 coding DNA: TGTGCCAGCAGCTTAGCGGGCGACGGCTACACCTTC. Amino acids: CASSLAGDGYTF.

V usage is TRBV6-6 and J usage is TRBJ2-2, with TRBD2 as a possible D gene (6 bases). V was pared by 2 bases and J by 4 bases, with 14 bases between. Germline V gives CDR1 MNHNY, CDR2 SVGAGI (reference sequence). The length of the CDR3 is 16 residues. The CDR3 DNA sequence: TGTGCCAGCAGTTACGGTACGGCGGGGCTCACCGGGGAGCTGTTTTTT. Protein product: CASSYGTAGLTGELFF.

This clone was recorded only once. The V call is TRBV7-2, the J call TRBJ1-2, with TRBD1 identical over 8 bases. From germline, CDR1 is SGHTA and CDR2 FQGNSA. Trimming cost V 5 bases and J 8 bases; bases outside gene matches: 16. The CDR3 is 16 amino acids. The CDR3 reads CASSPWSTGQGGGYTF. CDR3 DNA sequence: TGTGCCAGCAGCCCCTGGTCGACCGGACAGGGAGGGGGCTACACCTTC.

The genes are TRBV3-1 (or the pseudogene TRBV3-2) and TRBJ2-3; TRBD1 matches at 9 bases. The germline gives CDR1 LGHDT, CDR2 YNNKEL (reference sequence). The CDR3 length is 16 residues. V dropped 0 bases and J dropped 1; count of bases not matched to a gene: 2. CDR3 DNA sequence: TGTGCCAGCAGCCAAGAGGGGACAGGGCGCACAGATACGCAGTATTTT. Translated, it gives CASSQEGTGRTDTQYF.

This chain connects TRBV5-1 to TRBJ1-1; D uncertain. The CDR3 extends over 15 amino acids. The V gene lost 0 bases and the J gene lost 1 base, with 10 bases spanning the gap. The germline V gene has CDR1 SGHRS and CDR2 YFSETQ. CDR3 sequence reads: CASSLDGVPNTEAFF. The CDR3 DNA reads TGCGCCAGCAGCTTGGACGGGGTCCCGAACACTGAAGCTTTCTTT. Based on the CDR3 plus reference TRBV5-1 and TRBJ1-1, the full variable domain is KAGVTQTPRYLIKTRGQQVTLSCSPISGHRSVSWYQQTPGQGLQFLFEYFSETQRNKGNFPGRFSGRQFSNSRSEMNVSTLELGDSALYLCASSLDGVPNTEAFFGQGTRLTVV.

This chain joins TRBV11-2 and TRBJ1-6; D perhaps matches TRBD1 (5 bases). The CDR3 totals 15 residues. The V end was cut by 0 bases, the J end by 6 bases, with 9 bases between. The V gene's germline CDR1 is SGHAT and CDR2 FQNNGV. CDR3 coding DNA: TGTGCCAGCAGCTTAGATAGTGGGGCTAATTCACCCCTCCACTTT. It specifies CASSLDSGANSPLHF. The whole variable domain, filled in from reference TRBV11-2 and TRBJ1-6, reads EAGVAQSPRYKIIEKRQSVAFWCNPISGHATLYWYQQILGQGPKLLIQFQNNGVVDDSQLPKDRFSAERLKGVDSTLKIQPAKLEDSAVYLCASSLDSGANSPLHFGNGTRLTVT.

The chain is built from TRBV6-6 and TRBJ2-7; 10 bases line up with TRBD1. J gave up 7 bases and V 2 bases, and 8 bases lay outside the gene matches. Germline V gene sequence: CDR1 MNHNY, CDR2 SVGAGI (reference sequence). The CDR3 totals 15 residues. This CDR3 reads CASSYRDRGLGEQYF. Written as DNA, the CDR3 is TGTGCCAGCAGTTACCGGGACAGGGGACTTGGGGAGCAGTACTTC.

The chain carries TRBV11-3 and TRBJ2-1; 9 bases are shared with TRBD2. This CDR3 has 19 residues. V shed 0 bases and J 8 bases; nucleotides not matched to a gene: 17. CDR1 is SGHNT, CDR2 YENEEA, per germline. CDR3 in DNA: TGTGCCAGCAGCTTAGATCCTGGGGCGGGAGGGAGGCCCGGGGATGAGCAGTTCTTC. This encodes CASSLDPGAGGRPGDEQFF.

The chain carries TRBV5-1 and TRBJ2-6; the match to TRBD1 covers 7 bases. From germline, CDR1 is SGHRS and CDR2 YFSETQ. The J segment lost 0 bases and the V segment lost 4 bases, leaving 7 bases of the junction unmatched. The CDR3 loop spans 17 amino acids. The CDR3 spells CASSARQGTSGANVLTF. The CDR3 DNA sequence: TGCGCCAGCAGCGCGCGACAGGGAACCTCTGGGGCCAACGTCCTGACTTTC.

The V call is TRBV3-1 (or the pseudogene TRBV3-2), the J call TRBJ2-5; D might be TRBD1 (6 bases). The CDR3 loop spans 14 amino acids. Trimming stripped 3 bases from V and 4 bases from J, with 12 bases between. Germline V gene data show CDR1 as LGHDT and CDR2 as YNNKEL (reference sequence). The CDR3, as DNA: TGTGCCAGCAGCCACAGGGGTCGAGGAGAGACCCAGTACTTC. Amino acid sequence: CASSHRGRGETQYF.

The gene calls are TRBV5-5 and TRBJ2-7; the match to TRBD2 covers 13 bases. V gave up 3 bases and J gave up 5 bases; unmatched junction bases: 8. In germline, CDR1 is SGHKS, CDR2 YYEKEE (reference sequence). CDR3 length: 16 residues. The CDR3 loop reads CASSSTTSGGVHEQYF. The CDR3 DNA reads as TGTGCCAGCAGCTCAACTACTAGCGGGGGGGTGCACGAGCAGTACTTC.

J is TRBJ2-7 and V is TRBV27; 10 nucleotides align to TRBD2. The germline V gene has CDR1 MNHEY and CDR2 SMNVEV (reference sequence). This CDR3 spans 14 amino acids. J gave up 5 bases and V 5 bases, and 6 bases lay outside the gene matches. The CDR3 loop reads CASSLLAGAHEQYF. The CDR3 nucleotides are TGTGCCAGCAGTCTTCTAGCGGGAGCCCACGAGCAGTACTTC.

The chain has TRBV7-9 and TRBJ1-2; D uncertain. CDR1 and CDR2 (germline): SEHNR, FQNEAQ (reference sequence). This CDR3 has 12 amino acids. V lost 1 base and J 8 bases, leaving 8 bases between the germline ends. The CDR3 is CASSLGPGGYTF. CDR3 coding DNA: TGTGCCAGCAGCTTAGGTCCCGGGGGCTACACCTTC.

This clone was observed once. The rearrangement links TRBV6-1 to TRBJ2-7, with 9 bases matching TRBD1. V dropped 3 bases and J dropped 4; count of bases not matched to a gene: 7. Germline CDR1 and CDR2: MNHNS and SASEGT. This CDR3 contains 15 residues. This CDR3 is CASSDPGQGSYEQYF. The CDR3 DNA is TGTGCCAGCAGTGATCCGGGACAGGGATCGTACGAGCAGTACTTC.